Following are 21 T cell receptor beta chains from one sample sequenced in a study of cytomegalovirus exposure and HLA in healthy donors (dated by TCRdb to 2017 to 2019). Library generation was performed with the immunoSEQ multiplex PCR assay. For the multiplex PCR, a mixture combining 60 forward primers for TCR Vbeta segments and 13 reverse primers for TCR Jbeta segments was used. TCRdb obtained this table from immuneACCESS and retained in-frame rearrangements with V and J assigned. These tables miss some clones; where compared with another copy, unresolved V genes account for less than half of the shortfall, and the remainder is unexplained. The sample table holds roughly 150,000 clones, of which roughly 80% were seen once. Under 3% of the sample belongs to the ten largest clones. Sequencing used PBMCs. The receptors were sampled from a male donor in good health and CMV-seronegative.

This sequence joins TRBV5-4 and TRBJ2-3, with a tentative D call TRBD1 (6 bases). The germline V gene encodes CDR1 SGHNT and CDR2 YYREEE (reference sequence). Trimming shortened V by 4 bases and J by 0 bases, and 12 bases separated the two germline ends. The CDR3 is made up of 15 amino acids. CDR3 DNA: TGTGCCAGCAGCCCGGACAGTGCTAGCACAGATACGCAGTATTTT. Residues: CASSPDSASTDTQYF.

J is TRBJ2-7 and V is TRBV4-1; D possibly corresponds to TRBD2 (6 bases). V lost 1 base, J lost 0 bases, and 13 bases lay in between. Germline CDR1 is MGHRA and CDR2 is YSYEKL. The CDR3 sequence is 16 residues long. For the CDR3, the DNA is TGCGCCAGCAGCCAAGTTCACGGGGGAACCTCCTACGAGCAGTACTTC. This sequence encodes CASSQVHGGTSYEQYF.

The chain recombines TRBV5-5 with TRBJ2-5; TRBD2 agrees at 7 bases. The CDR3 runs to 13 residues. V was clipped by 4 bases and J by 5 bases; unmatched bases: 5. Germline CDR1 and CDR2: SGHKS and YYEKEE (reference sequence). The CDR3 is CASSKTSRETQYF. CDR3 nucleotide sequence: TGTGCCAGCAGCAAGACTAGCCGGGAGACCCAGTACTTC.

This clone showed up just a few times. The rearrangement links TRBV5-1 to TRBJ2-7, with 7 bases identical to TRBD1. Germline V gene data show CDR1 as SGHRS and CDR2 as YFSETQ. This CDR3 is 14 amino acids long. V was pared by 4 bases and J by 7 bases, with 11 bases of the junction left unmatched. In DNA form, the CDR3 reads TGCGCCAGCAGCCGGGACAGTCCGGCGACTGAGCAGTACTTC. It translates to CASSRDSPATEQYF.

The chain has TRBV30 and TRBJ1-5, with D maybe TRBD1 (5 bases). V was pared by 3 bases and J by 2 bases, with 17 bases between. CDR3 size: 16 residues. The V gene's germline CDR1 is GTSNPN and CDR2 SVGIG (reference sequence). CDR3 DNA: TGTGCCTGGAGCCAGAGGCGGAGGGGCGGCAATCAGCCCCAGCATTTT. This sequence encodes CAWSQRRRGGNQPQHF.

The chain is built from TRBV7-9 and TRBJ2-7; 9 bases are shared with TRBD1. The CDR3 has 14 amino acids. J gave up 3 bases and V 5 bases, and 5 bases lay outside the gene matches. Germline V gene sequence: CDR1 SEHNR, CDR2 FQNEAQ (reference sequence). Here the CDR3 DNA reads TGTGCCAGCAGCCCTAGGACAGGGGACTACGAGCAGTACTTC. Amino acid sequence: CASSPRTGDYEQYF.

The rearrangement links TRBV15 to TRBJ2-7, with TRBD1 matching over 10 bases. Trimming at V came to 3 bases and at J to 5 bases, leaving 7 bases not matched to a gene. In germline, CDR1 is LNHNV, CDR2 YYDKDF (reference sequence). This CDR3 region has 15 residues. CDR3 in DNA: TGTGCCACCAGCAGTCGGGACAGGGGCGTCCACGAGCAGTACTTC. This codes for CATSSRDRGVHEQYF.

V and J are TRBV5-1 and TRBJ2-2; D gene uncertain. Germline V gene lookup returns CDR1 SGHRS and CDR2 YFSETQ. The CDR3 contains 15 residues. V was pared by 1 base and J by 3 bases, with 10 bases between. The CDR3 is CASSLSRRDTGELFF. Written as DNA, the CDR3 is TGCGCCAGCAGCTTGTCCAGGCGAGACACCGGGGAGCTGTTTTTT.

V is TRBV4-1 and J is TRBJ2-5; D is possibly TRBD2 (7 bases). Trimming pared 0 bases from V and 5 bases from J, leaving 13 bases between. The germline gives CDR1 MGHRA, CDR2 YSYEKL. The CDR3 length is 15 residues. The CDR3, as DNA: TGCGCCAGCAGCCAAGAGGGCAGGGGAGGGGAGACCCAGTACTTC. Its translation is CASSQEGRGGETQYF.

The chain recombines TRBV11-2 with TRBJ2-5; 8 positions agree with TRBD1. Trimming removed 3 bases from V and 5 bases from J; junction bases left unmatched: 5. Germline CDR1 reads SGHAT; CDR2 reads FQNNGV. The length of the CDR3 is 14 residues. DNA for the CDR3: TGTGCCAGCAGCTTGTCAGGGGGCTTGGAGACCCAGTACTTC. Its translation: CASSLSGGLETQYF.

The chain is built from TRBV29-1 and TRBJ1-6, with D perhaps TRBD1 (6 bases). V was clipped by 7 bases and J by 5 bases, with 9 bases between them. This CDR3 is built from 12 residues. From germline, CDR1 is SQVTM and CDR2 ANQGSEA. The CDR3 reads CSAGTNNSPLHF. CDR3 DNA sequence: TGCAGCGCCGGGACAAATAATTCACCCCTCCACTTT.

The genes are TRBV6-5 and TRBJ2-3, with D possibly being TRBD2 (5 bases). Germline-derived CDR1 and CDR2 are MNHEY and SVGAGI. Trimming removed 8 bases from V and 5 bases from J, with 14 bases in between. The length of the CDR3 is 13 residues. In nucleotides, the CDR3 is TGTGCCAGCCGACGGGGTCAGAGAGATACGCAGTATTTT. Protein sequence: CASRRGQRDTQYF.

The chain couples TRBV10-3 to TRBJ1-1, with a possible D match to TRBD1 (6 bases). Trimming removed 4 bases from V and 4 bases from J, with 13 bases in between. Germline CDR1 reads ENHRY; CDR2 reads SYGVKD. This CDR3 is built from 14 residues. As DNA, the CDR3 is TGTGCCATCAGTGCGGGGGGGCCGAGCACTGAAGCTTTCTTT. This codes for CAISAGGPSTEAFF.

The genes are TRBV9 and TRBJ2-5; D uncertain. This CDR3 contains 13 residues. V dropped 0 bases and J dropped 5 bases, with 8 bases sitting between them. The germline CDR1 and CDR2 sequences are SGDLS and YYNGEE. The CDR3 coding sequence is TGTGCCAGCAGCGTAGGAGCGCGGGAGACCCAGTACTTC. It yields the protein CASSVGARETQYF.

The rearrangement uses TRBV27 and TRBJ1-2; TRBD1 is a possible D gene (5 bases). Germline CDR1 is MNHEY and CDR2 is SMNVEV (reference sequence). The CDR3 consists of 15 residues. The germline V and J ends were trimmed by 5 bases and 4 bases, with 17 bases remaining between them. For the CDR3, the DNA is TGTGCCAGCAGTCTAGGGGCGGGGCGCGGCTATGGCTACACCTTC. It specifies CASSLGAGRGYGYTF.

The chain employs TRBV10-2 and TRBJ1-1, with 7 bases fitting TRBD1. The CDR3 runs to 11 residues. Looked up from germline, CDR1 is WSHSY and CDR2 is SAAADI. V was pared by 6 bases and J by 7 bases, with 2 bases of the junction left unmatched. The DNA of the CDR3 is TGCGCCAGCAGGGGACAGAGTGAAGCTTTCTTT. It is translated as CASRGQSEAFF.

The chain uses TRBV13 and TRBJ1-4; D possibly corresponds to TRBD1 (5 bases). CDR1 and CDR2 (germline): PRHDT, FYEKMQ (reference sequence). V lost 5 bases and J lost 6, with 25 bases in between. This CDR3 contains 18 residues. This chain's CDR3 is CASSRWGDAGGEDEKLFF. For the CDR3, the DNA is TGTGCCAGCAGCCGGTGGGGAGACGCGGGGGGGGAGGATGAAAAACTGTTTTTT.

This clone has a single count. This chain links TRBV19 with TRBJ2-7, with 9 nucleotides matching TRBD1. Germline-derived CDR1 and CDR2 are LNHDA and SQIVND (reference sequence). CDR3 length: 15 residues. Unmatched junction bases numbered 5, after V lost 5 bases and J lost 0 bases. CDR3 bases: TGTGCCAGTAGTGCTGGGACAGGGTACTCCTACGAGCAGTACTTC. It encodes CASSAGTGYSYEQYF.

The chain recombines TRBV6-1 with TRBJ2-1; 8 bases fit TRBD2. The CDR3 extends over 14 amino acids. Germline V gives CDR1 MNHNS, CDR2 SASEGT. The V and J ends lost 5 bases and 7 bases, in that order; junction bases with no gene match: 7. CDR3 residues: CASSRGGRGNEQFF. In DNA form, the CDR3 reads TGTGCCAGCAGTCGGGGGGGCCGGGGAAATGAGCAGTTCTTC.

The CDR3 nucleotides are TGCGCCAGCAGGTTAGCGGGGGGCTCCTACGAGCAGTACTTC. Translated: CASRLAGGSYEQYF. V is TRBV10-2 and J is TRBJ2-7; TRBD2 matches 10 bases. This CDR3 comprises 14 residues. The germline CDR1 and CDR2 sequences are WSHSY and SAAADI. Trimming cost V 6 bases and J 0 bases; bases outside gene matches: 2.

The chain has TRBV10-3 and TRBJ1-5; 7 positions match TRBD1. The length of the CDR3 is 14 residues. CDR1 is ENHRY and CDR2 is SYGVKD in the germline V gene. V lost 4 bases to trimming and J lost 4 bases; unmatched junction nucleotides: 4. The CDR3 here is CAISGSTGNQPQHF. In DNA form, the CDR3 reads TGTGCCATCAGTGGATCGACAGGGAATCAGCCCCAGCATTTT.